The present TCR beta chain was sequenced within a study of regulatory T cells in long-lasting Graves disease. According to the study, TCR beta libraries were built with iRepertoire HTBI primers and CDR3-region Arm-PCR. Authors' analysis steps: Samples revealed approximately 60 TRBV and 11 to 15 TRBJ segments. In TCRdb, the multiplex PCR reads were re-called with MiXCR into one record per CDR3 protein. The V and J calls were determined by TCRdb, not by the authors. The sample gives roughly 400,000 distinct CDR3 sequences, around 21% of which show up once; 20% to 25% is in the top ten. CDR1 SGHTA and CDR2 FQGNSA come from the germline V gene. This CDR3 is 16 amino acids long. Losses at the gene ends were 4 bases for V and 7 bases for J; bases not matched to a gene: 11. Study-level points and caveats: Persistent disease exhibited a predilection for TRBV28, TRBJ1-2 and TRBJ2-5. Thyroid tissue was not sampled; only peripheral blood was.

The sample's time point: persistent/refractory GD, antithyroid drugs over 5 years with positive TRAb. Following extraction of RNA from PBMCs, that RNA was used to make the TCR library. This clonotype was seen at least ten times. The antigen remains unidentified. The sequencing here drew on peripheral blood mononuclear cells (PBMCs), taken when the disease was refractory, from a patient treated with antithyroid drugs. This sequence originates from a female donor with Graves disease. The rearrangement links TRBV7-2 to TRBJ2-5; 11 bases are a match to TRBD2. The CDR3 protein is CASSSLSGRVLGTQYF. CDR3 bases: TGTGCCAGCAGCTCCCTTAGCGGGAGGGTTTTGGGGACCCAGTACTTC.